Here is one T cell receptor beta chain with its context. The antigen is undetermined. The data were taken from a study of blood T cells in healthy people across ages. Findings and caveats of the study: While age rose, TCR beta diversity per million T cells dropped in a roughly linear way. Because donor CMV status was unknown, expanded clonotype changes were possibly confounded.

With a J-beta primer mix and a sample-barcoded 5' primer, a second PCR ran about 7 to 12 cycles. Unique molecular identifiers of 12 random nucleotides labeled each cDNA. CDR3-containing paired-end reads numbered at least 2.5 million in each sample. TCRdb passed the 5' RACE reads through MiXCR, listing each CDR3 protein once. The sample holds approximately 800,000 distinct CDR3 sequences, around half seen once. V gave up 5 bases and J gave up 10 bases; unmatched junction bases: 11. CDR1 SGHTA and CDR2 FQGNSA come from the germline V gene. This CDR3 has 14 residues. The sample was blood. The V call is TRBV7-2, the J call TRBJ2-1, with 7 bases fitting TRBD2. The receptor comes from a man at least 80 years old in good health. CDR3 amino acids: CASSPRDYSYEQFF. The CDR3 coding sequence is TGTGCCAGCAGCCCCCGGGACTACTCCTACGAGCAGTTCTTC.